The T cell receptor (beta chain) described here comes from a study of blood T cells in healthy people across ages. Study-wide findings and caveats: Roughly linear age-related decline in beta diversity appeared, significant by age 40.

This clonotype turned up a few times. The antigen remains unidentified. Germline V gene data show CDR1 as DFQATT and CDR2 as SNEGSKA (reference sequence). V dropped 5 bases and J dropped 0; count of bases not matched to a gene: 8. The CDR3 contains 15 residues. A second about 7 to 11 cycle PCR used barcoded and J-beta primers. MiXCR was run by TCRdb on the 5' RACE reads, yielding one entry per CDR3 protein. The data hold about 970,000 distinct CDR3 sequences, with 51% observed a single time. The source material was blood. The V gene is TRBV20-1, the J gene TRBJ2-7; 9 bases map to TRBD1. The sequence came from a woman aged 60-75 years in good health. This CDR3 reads CSAWDRARSSYEQYF. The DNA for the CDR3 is TGCAGTGCTTGGGACAGGGCCCGAAGCTCCTACGAGCAGTACTTC.